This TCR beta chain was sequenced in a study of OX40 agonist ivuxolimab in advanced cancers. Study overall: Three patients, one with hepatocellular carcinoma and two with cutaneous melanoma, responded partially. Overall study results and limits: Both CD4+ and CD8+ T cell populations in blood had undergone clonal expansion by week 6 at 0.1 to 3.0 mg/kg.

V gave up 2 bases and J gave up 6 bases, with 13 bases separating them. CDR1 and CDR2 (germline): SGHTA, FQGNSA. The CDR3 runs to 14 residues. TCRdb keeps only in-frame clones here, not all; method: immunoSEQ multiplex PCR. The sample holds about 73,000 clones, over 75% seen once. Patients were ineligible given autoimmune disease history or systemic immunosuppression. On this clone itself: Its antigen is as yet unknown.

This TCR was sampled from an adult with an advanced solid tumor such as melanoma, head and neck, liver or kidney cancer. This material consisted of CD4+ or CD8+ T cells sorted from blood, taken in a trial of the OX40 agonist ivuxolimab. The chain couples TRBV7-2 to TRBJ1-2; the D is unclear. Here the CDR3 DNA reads TGTGCCAGCAGCTTATCTTCTTCCCTCCATGGCTACACCTTC. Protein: CASSLSSSLHGYTF. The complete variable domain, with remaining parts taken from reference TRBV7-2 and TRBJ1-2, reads GAGVSQSPSNKVTEKGKDVELRCDPISGHTALYWYRQSLGQGLEFLIYFQGNSAPDKSGLPSDRFSAERTGGSVSTLTIQRTQQEDSAVYLCASSLSSSLHGYTFGSGTRLTVV.